This T cell receptor beta chain was sequenced for a study of T-cell memory formation after mild COVID-19. Study results and caveats: Balance between CD4 and CD8 was seen in clones contracting day 15 to 85, and a CD4+ lean was seen in later expanders. Clones from the second wave (peaking day 37) had unconfirmed SARS-CoV-2 specificity.

Constant-segment-primed 5'RACE gave TCR alpha and TCR beta cDNA libraries with sample barcodes and UMIs. TCRdb reprocessed the 5' RACE reads with MiXCR, giving one entry per CDR3 protein. The sample lists more than 350,000 distinct CDR3 sequences; roughly 20% were seen once. The germline V gene encodes CDR1 MGHRA and CDR2 YSYEKL. This CDR3 comprises 15 residues. Trimming left V 3 bases short and J 4 bases short, with 15 bases between. A remark on this clonotype: Its antigen is unidentified.

The sequence derives from an adult woman who had mild COVID-19 (a few samples of this study predate the infection). Cell type and time point are not known. The J gene is TRBJ1-2, the V gene TRBV4-1; D ambiguous. Sequenced: PBMCs or a T cell subset sorted from them (not recorded which). The CDR3 region is CASSHEPNIGYGYTF. CDR3 sequence (DNA): TGCGCCAGCAGCCACGAACCGAACATTGGCTATGGCTACACCTTC.